The clone carrying this T cell receptor beta chain turned up a few times. From the 5' RACE reads, TCRdb called clonotypes with MiXCR, one entry per CDR3 protein. The sample records 250,000 to 350,000 distinct CDR3 sequences, around 19% being singletons. This CDR3 region has 13 residues. Trimming cost V 8 bases and J 4 bases, with 13 bases left between them. Germline V gene data show CDR1 as MNHNY and CDR2 as SVGAGI (reference sequence). The record originates from a study of CD8 T cells in ankylosing spondylitis. Sequenced: blood, either unsorted or a sorted T cell fraction (not recorded which). This TCR was sampled from a male donor with ankylosing spondylitis or in good health (not recorded which). The rearrangement links TRBV6-6 to TRBJ2-3; D perhaps matches TRBD2 (6 bases). CDR3 in amino acids: CASATGVADTQYF. DNA of the CDR3: TGTGCCAGCGCTACGGGAGTCGCAGATACGCAGTATTTT.